This T cell receptor (beta chain) was captured in a study of cytotoxic CD8 clonotypes in ibrutinib-treated CLL. Across the study: There were, on average, nearly 260,000 productive templates and 94,082 productive rearrangements per sample. Study-level points and caveats: Rising at ibrutinib response, clonality subsequently fell back toward baseline at progression. Baseline-level clonality went beyond age-matched healthy donors and moved in step with circulating CD8+ T-cell counts.

The germline CDR1 and CDR2 sequences are MNHEY and SVGAGI. The CDR3 covers 16 residues. J lost 2 bases, V lost 4 bases, and 7 bases had no gene match. Sequenced by immunoSEQ multiplex PCR; TCRdb stores in-frame clones only, minus some. This sample has about 300,000 clones; around 66% occur once, and the top ten carry around 6.3%. In this sample, this clone turned up a few times. The antigen remains undetermined. This sequence joins TRBV6-5 and TRBJ2-3; 9 bases fit TRBD2. Here the sequenced sample was PBMCs, taken after 36 months of ibrutinib treatment. The TCR originated in a human donor with chronic lymphocytic leukemia. The CDR3 protein is CASSFTSGYPTDTQYF. Written as DNA, the CDR3 is TGTGCCAGCAGTTTTACTAGCGGGTACCCCACAGATACGCAGTATTTT.